Below, 20 T cell receptor beta chains from the same sample are listed, as sequenced in a study of T cells after yellow fever vaccination. TCRdb ran MiXCR on the 5' RACE reads and lists one entry per CDR3 protein. The table records around 600,000 distinct CDR3 sequences, approximately 13% of them present only once. The sequenced sample was PBMCs, obtained on the day of the yellow fever booster vaccination. All receptors derive from a man aged 25-45 years who received the YFV17D yellow fever vaccine.

This clonotype turned up a few times. The chain recombines TRBV20-1 with TRBJ2-6; no clear D gene. This CDR3 has 13 amino acids. V was pared by 4 bases and J by 2 bases, with 6 bases between. In germline, CDR1 is DFQATT, CDR2 SNEGSKA (reference sequence). The CDR3, as DNA: TGCAGTGCTAATGGGCCTGGGGCCAACGTCCTGACTTTC. Translating it yields CSANGPGANVLTF.

In its sample, this clonotype was seen a few times. This rearrangement joins TRBV18 to TRBJ1-4; D is uncertain. The CDR3 length is 14 residues. The germline V gene encodes CDR1 KGHSH and CDR2 LQKENI. The V gene lost 8 bases and the J gene lost 8 bases, with 18 bases spanning the gap. For the CDR3, the DNA is TGTGCCAGCACACAACAATCCCAGGACGAAAAACTGTTTTTT. Translation gives CASTQQSQDEKLFF.

A remark on this clonotype: A much larger clonotype is one base distant, so this may be a read error. The chain links TRBV7-8 to TRBJ2-5; D remains ambiguous. Germline V gene data show CDR1 as SGHVS and CDR2 as FQNEAQ. The CDR3 is made up of 12 amino acids. Trimming took 5 bases from V and 4 from J, leaving 8 bases between them. CDR3 residues: CASSRARETQYF. CDR3 DNA sequence: TGTGCCAGCAGCCGAGCCCGAGAGACCCAGTACTTC.

There are a few counts of this clonotype. CDR3 bases: TGTGCCAGCAGCCCATCCGCAGCGGGACTCGGGGAGCTGTTTTTT. This gives the protein CASSPSAAGLGELFF. This sequence joins TRBV7-3 and TRBJ2-2, with TRBD2 identical over 7 bases. J lost 7 bases, V lost 5 bases, and 10 bases had no gene match. The CDR3 covers 15 residues. In germline, CDR1 is SGHTA, CDR2 FQGTGA.

J is TRBJ2-7 and V is TRBV28; D unclear. The CDR3 covers 13 residues. V was trimmed by 6 bases and J by 3 bases, leaving 12 bases between them. The germline gives CDR1 MDHEN, CDR2 SYDVKM. CDR3 loop: CASRPSSDYEQYF. As DNA, the CDR3 is TGTGCCAGCAGGCCCAGCAGCGACTACGAGCAGTACTTC.

CDR3 residues: CSGGQTSGRGNEQFF. CDR3 sequence (DNA): TGCAGTGGCGGGCAGACTAGCGGGAGGGGGAATGAGCAGTTCTTC. The chain is built from TRBV20-1 and TRBJ2-1; 14 bases are a match to TRBD2. This CDR3 is built from 15 residues. After removal of 7 bases from V and 7 bases from J, the junction contained 9 bases not matched to a gene. Germline CDR1 and CDR2: DFQATT and SNEGSKA (reference sequence).

The chain joins TRBV12-3 or TRBV12-4 to TRBJ2-1, with D perhaps TRBD1 (7 bases). The CDR3 contains 16 residues. The V end was cut by 7 bases, the J end by 2 bases, with 18 bases between. This chain's CDR3 is CASNTNLRGAYNEQFF. CDR3 DNA sequence: TGTGCCAGCAATACAAACCTCAGGGGGGCCTACAATGAGCAGTTCTTC.

The sample holds a few counts of this clonotype. V is TRBV29-1 and J is TRBJ2-3; D gene uncertain. The germline CDR1 and CDR2 sequences are SQVTM and ANQGSEA. The CDR3 extends over 15 amino acids. Trimming removed 4 bases at V and 0 bases at J, with 14 bases between. The CDR3 region is CSVGLRAPSTDTQYF. The CDR3 bases are TGCAGCGTTGGGTTACGGGCGCCAAGCACAGATACGCAGTATTTT.

The genes are TRBV28 and TRBJ2-4; perhaps D is TRBD1 or TRBD2 (5 bases each). The CDR3 is 17 amino acids. The germline V gene has CDR1 MDHEN and CDR2 SYDVKM. Deletions cut 4 bases from V and 0 bases from J, with 16 bases between. Here the CDR3 DNA reads TGTGCCAGCAGTTCAGGGAGACAAGCCTTAGCCAAAAACATTCAGTACTTC. It yields the protein CASSSGRQALAKNIQYF.

The rearrangement joins TRBV9 to TRBJ2-2; TRBD2 might be the D (5 bases). Trimming took off 1 base at V and 6 bases at J, with 13 bases between the two ends. This CDR3 is 15 amino acids long. Germline CDR1 SGDLS, CDR2 YYNGEE. The chain's CDR3 is CASSVYRDPAGELFF. In DNA form, the CDR3 reads TGTGCCAGCAGCGTATACCGGGATCCGGCCGGGGAGCTGTTTTTT.

The V and J genes are TRBV28 and TRBJ2-4; weak D call: TRBD2 (6 bases). The V end lost 3 bases, the J end lost 5 bases, and 17 bases lay between the germline ends. The CDR3 is 16 amino acids. Germline values: CDR1 MDHEN, CDR2 SYDVKM. CDR3 residues: CASSLVLGGRENIQYF. The CDR3 coding sequence is TGTGCCAGCAGTTTGGTCCTAGGAGGGAGAGAAAACATTCAGTACTTC.

The sample holds a few counts of this clonotype. The V call is TRBV20-1, the J call TRBJ2-5, with 7 bases fitting TRBD2. CDR3 length: 15 residues. Unmatched junction bases numbered 8, after V lost 2 bases and J lost 2 bases. Germline V gene data show CDR1 as DFQATT and CDR2 as SNEGSKA (reference sequence). CDR3 in DNA: TGCAGTGCTAGAAGTGGGAGGGCCTCTCAAGAGACCCAGTACTTC. Translation gives CSARSGRASQETQYF.

This chain connects TRBV5-1 to TRBJ2-1, with 11 bases matching TRBD2. V gave up 5 bases and J gave up 8 bases; unmatched junction bases: 9. Looked up from germline, CDR1 is SGHRS and CDR2 is YFSETQ. The CDR3 runs to 15 residues. The CDR3 DNA is TGCGCCAGCAGATATAGCGGGAGGGCCGGAGATGAGCAGTTCTTC. Its translation: CASRYSGRAGDEQFF.

The table lists this clonotype with a few counts. The chain is built from TRBV6-5 and TRBJ2-4; D might be TRBD1 or TRBD2, each matching 5 bases. Between the trimmed V and J ends, which lost 5 bases and 4 bases, there was a span of 15 bases. Germline CDR1 reads MNHEY; CDR2 reads SVGAGI. CDR3 length: 15 amino acids. The CDR3 bases are TGTGCCAGCAGTACTCCCCGGGACCAAAAAAACATTCAGTACTTC. This encodes CASSTPRDQKNIQYF.

The V and J genes are TRBV14 and TRBJ2-1, with unresolved D. The germline V and J ends were trimmed by 1 base and 13 bases, with 14 bases remaining between them. The CDR3 is 13 residues long. CDR1 and CDR2 from the germline V gene are SGHDN and FVKESK. The CDR3 nucleotides are TGTGCCAGCAGCCAAGGGCTCGGTTCTGTCCAGTTCTTC. This codes for CASSQGLGSVQFF. The full variable domain, rest sourced from reference TRBV14 and TRBJ2-1, is EAGVTQFPSHSVIEKGQTVTLRCDPISGHDNLYWYRRVMGKEIKFLLHFVKESKQDESGMPNNRFLAERTGGTYSTLKVQPAELEDSGVYFCASSQGLGSVQFFGPGTRLTVL.

This clonotype was recorded a few times. The chain couples TRBV3-1 to TRBJ2-2; 12 nucleotides line up with TRBD2. Germline trimming cut 4 bases from V and 8 bases from J; bases unmatched to any gene: 5. Germline V gene data show CDR1 as LGHDT and CDR2 as YNNKEL (reference sequence). This CDR3 has 15 residues. This CDR3 is CASSPGTSGLGELFF. The CDR3 DNA follows: TGTGCCAGCAGCCCCGGGACTAGCGGGTTGGGGGAGCTGTTTTTT.

This clonotype was counted between two and nine times. V usage is TRBV7-2 and J usage is TRBJ2-5; D may be TRBD1 (5 bases). CDR1 and CDR2 (germline): SGHTA, FQGNSA. The CDR3 runs 14 residues. The germline V and J ends were trimmed by 4 bases and 7 bases, with 16 bases remaining between them. CDR3 DNA: TGTGCCAGCAGCTCAGCCCAGGGCTGGGTGACCCAGTACTTC. It yields the protein CASSSAQGWVTQYF.

J is TRBJ2-4 and V is TRBV3-1; D gene unclear. The germline V gene has CDR1 LGHDT and CDR2 YNNKEL (reference sequence). The CDR3 sequence is 17 residues long. Trimming left V 0 bases short and J 0 bases short, with 12 bases between. The CDR3 protein is CASSQDLESLAKNIQYF. The CDR3 bases are TGTGCCAGCAGCCAAGATCTAGAGTCGCTAGCCAAAAACATTCAGTACTTC.

This clonotype was seen more than once but under ten times. The chain employs TRBV20-1 and TRBJ1-4; no definite D call. Germline CDR1 DFQATT, CDR2 SNEGSKA (reference sequence). The CDR3 length is 13 residues. V lost 3 bases and J 0 bases, leaving 5 bases between the germline ends. CDR3 loop: CSARGSTNEKLFF. The CDR3 nucleotides read TGCAGTGCTAGGGGATCAACTAATGAAAAACTGTTTTTT.

This clonotype has just a few counts. This chain joins TRBV6-5 and TRBJ1-2; tentatively, D is TRBD1 (6 bases). Germline V gene lookup returns CDR1 MNHEY and CDR2 SVGAGI. Deletions cut 5 bases from V and 2 bases from J, with 12 bases between. This CDR3 is 14 amino acids long. The CDR3 reads CASSRLDRNYGYTF. As DNA, the CDR3 is TGTGCCAGCAGTCGACTCGACAGGAACTATGGCTACACCTTC.